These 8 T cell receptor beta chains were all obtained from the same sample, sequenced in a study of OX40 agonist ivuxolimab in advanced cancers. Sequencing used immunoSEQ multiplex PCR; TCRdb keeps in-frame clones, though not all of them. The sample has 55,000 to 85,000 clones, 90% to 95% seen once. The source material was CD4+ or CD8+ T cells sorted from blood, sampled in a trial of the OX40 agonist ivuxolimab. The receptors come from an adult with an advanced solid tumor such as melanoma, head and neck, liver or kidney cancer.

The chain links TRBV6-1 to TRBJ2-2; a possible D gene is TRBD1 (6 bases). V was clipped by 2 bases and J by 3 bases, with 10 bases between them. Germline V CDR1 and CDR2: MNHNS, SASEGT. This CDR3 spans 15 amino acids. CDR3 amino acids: CASSEWGHDTGELFF. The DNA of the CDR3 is TGTGCCAGCAGTGAATGGGGACATGACACCGGGGAGCTGTTTTTT.

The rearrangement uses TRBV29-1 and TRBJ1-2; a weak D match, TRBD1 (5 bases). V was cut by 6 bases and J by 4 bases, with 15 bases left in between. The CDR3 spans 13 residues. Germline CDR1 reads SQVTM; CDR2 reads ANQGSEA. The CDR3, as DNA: TGCAGCGTGGGGGTGGGGCTGAGCTATGGCTACACCTTC. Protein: CSVGVGLSYGYTF. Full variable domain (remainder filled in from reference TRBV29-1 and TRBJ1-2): SAVISQKPSRDICQRGTSLTIQCQVDSQVTMMFWYRQQPGQSLTLIATANQGSEATYESGFVIDKFPISRPNLTFSTLTVSNMSPEDSSIYLCSVGVGLSYGYTFGSGTRLTVV.

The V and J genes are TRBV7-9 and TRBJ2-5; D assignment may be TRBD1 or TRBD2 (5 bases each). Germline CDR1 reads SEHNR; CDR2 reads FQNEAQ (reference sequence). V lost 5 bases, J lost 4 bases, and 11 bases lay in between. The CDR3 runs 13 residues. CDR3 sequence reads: CASSGPGRETQYF. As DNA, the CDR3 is TGTGCCAGCAGCGGTCCAGGGAGAGAGACCCAGTACTTC.

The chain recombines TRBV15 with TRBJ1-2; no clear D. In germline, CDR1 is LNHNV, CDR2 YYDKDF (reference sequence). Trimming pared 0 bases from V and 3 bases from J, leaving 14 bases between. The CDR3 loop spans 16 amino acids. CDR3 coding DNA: TGTGCCACCAGCAGAGATATGGTCGGATGGGACTATGGCTACACCTTC. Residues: CATSRDMVGWDYGYTF.

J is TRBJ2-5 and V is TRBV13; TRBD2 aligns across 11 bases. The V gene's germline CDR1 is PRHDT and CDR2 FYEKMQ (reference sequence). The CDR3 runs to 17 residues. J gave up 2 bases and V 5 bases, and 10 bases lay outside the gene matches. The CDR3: CASSPLGSGGAQETQYF. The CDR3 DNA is TGTGCCAGCAGCCCTCTAGGTAGCGGGGGGGCACAAGAGACCCAGTACTTC.

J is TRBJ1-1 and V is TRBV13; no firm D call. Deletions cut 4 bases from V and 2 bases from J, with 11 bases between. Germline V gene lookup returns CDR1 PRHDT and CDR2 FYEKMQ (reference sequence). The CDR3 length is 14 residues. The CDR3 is CASSSELYNTEAFF. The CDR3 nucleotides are TGTGCCAGCAGCTCCGAACTCTATAACACTGAAGCTTTCTTT.

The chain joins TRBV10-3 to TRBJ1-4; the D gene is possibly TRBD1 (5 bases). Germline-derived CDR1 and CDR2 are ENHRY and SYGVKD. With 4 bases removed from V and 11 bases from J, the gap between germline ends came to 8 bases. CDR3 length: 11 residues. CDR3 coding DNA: TGTGCCATCAGTGGGGACGGGAAACTGTTTTTT. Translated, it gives CAISGDGKLFF.

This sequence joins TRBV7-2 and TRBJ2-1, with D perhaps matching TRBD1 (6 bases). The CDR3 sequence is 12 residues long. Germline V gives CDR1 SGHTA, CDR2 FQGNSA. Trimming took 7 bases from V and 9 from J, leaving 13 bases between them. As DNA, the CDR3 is TGTGCCAGCATGGGGGTGGGGGCTGAGCAGTTCTTC. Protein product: CASMGVGAEQFF.